The 24 T cell receptor beta chains below come from one sample, sequenced in a study of T-cell memory formation after mild COVID-19. One entry per CDR3 protein results from TCRdb running MiXCR on the 5' RACE reads. The sample lists around 300,000 distinct CDR3 sequences, roughly 8.2% seen once, with 20% to 25% in the top ten. The sequenced sample consisted of PBMCs or a T cell subset sorted from them (not recorded which). Source of these receptors: a man aged 18-30 years who had mild COVID-19 (a few samples of this study predate the infection). Cell type and time point are not known.

This clonotype has just a few counts. The chain uses TRBV4-3 and TRBJ1-2; D not certain. V gave up 0 bases and J gave up 4 bases, with 12 bases separating them. CDR1 and CDR2 (germline): LGHNA, YSLEER. CDR3 length equals 15 residues. In DNA form, the CDR3 reads TGCGCCAGCAGCCAAGACAGAACGTTGGTCTATGGCTACACCTTC. Its protein product is CASSQDRTLVYGYTF.

The chain joins TRBV7-9 to TRBJ1-5, with a possible D match to TRBD1 (5 bases). This CDR3 comprises 14 residues. Germline CDR1 is SEHNR and CDR2 is FQNEAQ (reference sequence). V was pared by 4 bases and J by 5 bases, with 12 bases between. CDR3 coding DNA: TGTGCCAGCAGCTCAGGGTTCGGGGATCAGCCCCAGCATTTT. Protein product: CASSSGFGDQPQHF.

The chain recombines TRBV6-2 or TRBV6-3 with TRBJ2-1; the D is unclear. The CDR3 contains 12 residues. V lost 3 bases to trimming and J lost 10 bases, with 10 bases between them. The germline gives CDR1 MNHEY, CDR2 SVGEGT. The CDR3 bases are TGTGCCAGCAGTTATATGGCACCCGAGCAGTTCTTC. Protein sequence: CASSYMAPEQFF.

The table lists this clonotype with a few counts. V and J are TRBV7-2 and TRBJ2-2; TRBD1 might be the D (6 bases). Germline-derived CDR1 and CDR2 are SGHTA and FQGNSA. The V gene lost 5 bases and the J gene lost 7 bases, with 17 bases spanning the gap. This CDR3 is 15 amino acids long. CDR3 sequence (DNA): TGTGCCAGCAGCCCAATGGGGCAGGGGCACGGGGAGCTGTTTTTT. Residues: CASSPMGQGHGELFF.

This clonotype turned up a few times. The V and J genes are TRBV25-1 and TRBJ2-4; the D is unclear. Germline-derived CDR1 and CDR2 are MGHDK and SYGVNS. The CDR3 runs to 16 residues. V was shortened by 6 bases and J by 1 base, with 16 bases between the two germline ends. The CDR3 region is CASRALGQEAKNIQYF. CDR3 coding DNA: TGTGCCAGCAGGGCGCTCGGTCAGGAGGCCAAAAACATTCAGTACTTC. The entire variable domain, with the rest obtained from reference TRBV25-1 and TRBJ2-4, is as follows: EADIYQTPRYLVIGTGKKITLECSQTMGHDKMYWYQQDPGMELHLIHYSYGVNSTEKGDLSSESTVSRIRTEHFPLTLESARPSHTSQYLCASRALGQEAKNIQYFGAGTRLSVL.

There are many counts of this clonotype. The chain combines TRBV4-3 with TRBJ2-5, with a possible D match to TRBD2 (6 bases). Germline lookup yields CDR1 LGHNA and CDR2 YSLEER. This CDR3 has 13 amino acids. Trimming took 3 bases from V and 2 from J, leaving 7 bases between them. CDR3: CASSQGLQETQYF. CDR3 DNA: TGCGCCAGCAGCCAGGGACTTCAAGAGACCCAGTACTTC.

This clonotype was seen ten or more times. The chain recombines TRBV5-1 with TRBJ2-1, with D possibly matching TRBD2 (6 bases). The germline CDR1 and CDR2 sequences are SGHRS and YFSETQ. V lost 7 bases, J lost 6 bases, and 11 bases lay in between. The CDR3 spans 12 residues. The CDR3 is CASVRDSNEQFF. As DNA, the CDR3 is TGCGCCAGCGTCCGGGACTCCAATGAGCAGTTCTTC.

This clonotype occurred a few times. The chain combines TRBV12-3 or TRBV12-4 with TRBJ2-2, with TRBD2 matching 10 bases. The CDR3 has 17 amino acids. Germline trimming cut 5 bases from V and 5 bases from J; bases unmatched to any gene: 11. DNA of the CDR3: TGTGCCAGCAGTCTCCTTAGACTAGCGGGCTTTACCGGGGAGCTGTTTTTT. Translating gives CASSLLRLAGFTGELFF.

CDR3 in DNA: TGCGCCAGCAGCTTTGCGACTAAAGGGAGTAGTGGAGAGACCCAGTACTTC. This codes for CASSFATKGSSGETQYF. The genes are TRBV5-1 and TRBJ2-5, with D perhaps matching TRBD2 (5 bases). V was clipped by 2 bases and J by 4 bases, with 21 bases between them. CDR3 size: 17 residues. Germline V gene data show CDR1 as SGHRS and CDR2 as YFSETQ. Full variable domain (outside the CDR3, taken from reference TRBV5-1 and TRBJ2-5): KAGVTQTPRYLIKTRGQQVTLSCSPISGHRSVSWYQQTPGQGLQFLFEYFSETQRNKGNFPGRFSGRQFSNSRSEMNVSTLELGDSALYLCASSFATKGSSGETQYFGPGTRLLVL.

The V and J genes are TRBV15 and TRBJ2-3; TRBD2 matches at 8 bases. J lost 0 bases, V lost 0 bases, and 11 bases had no gene match. Germline loops: CDR1 LNHNV, CDR2 YYDKDF (reference sequence). The CDR3 sequence is 19 residues long. The CDR3 here is CATSRDPPLAGPSTDTQYF. CDR3 in DNA: TGTGCCACCAGCAGAGATCCTCCCTTAGCGGGGCCCAGCACAGATACGCAGTATTTT.

This clonotype was recorded at least ten times. The genes are TRBV12-3 or TRBV12-4 and TRBJ2-1; TRBD2 agrees at 8 bases. J lost 2 bases, V lost 2 bases, and 2 bases had no gene match. This CDR3 is built from 15 residues. For the CDR3, the DNA is TGTGCCAGCAGTTTAAGCGGGGGTACCTACAATGAGCAGTTCTTC. This encodes CASSLSGGTYNEQFF.

This clonotype has only a few counts. The rearrangement uses TRBV28 and TRBJ2-5, with a possible D match to TRBD2 (6 bases). Germline lookup yields CDR1 MDHEN and CDR2 SYDVKM. With 4 bases removed from V and 2 bases from J, the gap between germline ends came to 23 bases. CDR3 length: 18 residues. CDR3: CASSYPGFGGRLQETQYF. The CDR3 region has the DNA TGTGCCAGCAGTTATCCCGGGTTTGGGGGGAGACTACAAGAGACCCAGTACTTC.

This clonotype has a count of ten or more. The CDR3 DNA reads as TGTGCCAGCCTCCAGGGAGCTAGCACAGATACGCAGTATTTT. It translates to CASLQGASTDTQYF. The rearrangement uses TRBV7-2 and TRBJ2-3; D tentatively reads TRBD1 or TRBD2 (5 bases each). CDR1 is SGHTA, CDR2 FQGNSA, per germline. V lost 8 bases and J 0 bases, leaving 12 bases between the germline ends. This CDR3 comprises 14 residues.

This clonotype was observed a few times. The gene calls are TRBV7-2 and TRBJ2-4, with 8 bases fitting TRBD2. Germline V lookup: CDR1 SGHTA, CDR2 FQGNSA. With V trimmed by 2 bases and J by 7 bases, 7 bases remained unmatched. The CDR3 consists of 15 residues. CDR3 in amino acids: CASSLTGGADNIQYF. The CDR3 nucleotides read TGTGCCAGCAGCTTAACCGGGGGGGCCGATAACATTCAGTACTTC. The full variable domain, rest sourced from reference TRBV7-2 and TRBJ2-4, is GAGVSQSPSNKVTEKGKDVELRCDPISGHTALYWYRQSLGQGLEFLIYFQGNSAPDKSGLPSDRFSAERTGGSVSTLTIQRTQQEDSAVYLCASSLTGGADNIQYFGAGTRLSVL.

This rearrangement joins TRBV7-2 to TRBJ1-5; D ambiguous. Germline V lookup: CDR1 SGHTA, CDR2 FQGNSA. The CDR3 loop spans 15 amino acids. V was clipped by 5 bases and J by 1 base, with 12 bases between them. The CDR3 spells CASSPQFGSNQPQHF. CDR3 bases: TGTGCCAGCAGCCCCCAGTTTGGAAGCAATCAGCCCCAGCATTTT.

The chain combines TRBV20-1 with TRBJ2-7; D is unclear. The CDR3 has 15 amino acids. CDR1 and CDR2 from the germline V gene are DFQATT and SNEGSKA (reference sequence). V was shortened by 3 bases and J by 1 base, with 16 bases between the two germline ends. CDR3 region: CSASPGPRRSYEQYV. The CDR3 DNA is TGCAGTGCTAGTCCAGGACCCCGGCGGTCCTACGAGCAGTACGTC.

This clonotype turned up a few times. The chain has TRBV7-8 and TRBJ2-7; 7 nucleotides match TRBD1. CDR3 length: 11 amino acids. Germline V gene data show CDR1 as SGHVS and CDR2 as FQNEAQ. The J segment lost 12 bases and the V segment lost 5 bases, leaving 7 bases of the junction unmatched. The CDR3 bases are TGTGCCAGCAGCCTAGACAGGGTTCTGTACTTC. Protein product: CASSLDRVLYF.

V usage is TRBV9 and J usage is TRBJ2-6; 8 bases agree with TRBD1. This CDR3 is built from 21 residues. Germline assignment: CDR1 SGDLS and CDR2 YYNGEE. V dropped 1 base and J dropped 0; count of bases not matched to a gene: 15. This CDR3 is CASSVRKGGTGPLSGANVLTF. CDR3 bases: TGTGCCAGCAGCGTACGGAAGGGCGGGACAGGTCCCCTCTCTGGGGCCAACGTCCTGACTTTC.

V is TRBV2 and J is TRBJ2-5; no clear D gene. The CDR3 has 10 amino acids. The V gene lost 7 bases and the J gene lost 7 bases, with 7 bases spanning the gap. Germline V gene data show CDR1 as SNHLY and CDR2 as FYNNEI. Here the CDR3 reads CASTLGTQYF. The DNA for the CDR3 is TGTGCCAGCACCCTCGGGACCCAGTACTTC.

This clonotype appeared many times. The chain couples TRBV5-1 to TRBJ2-3; D gene unclear. Germline V gene data show CDR1 as SGHRS and CDR2 as YFSETQ. The V gene lost 4 bases and the J gene lost 1 base, with 7 bases spanning the gap. This CDR3 is 13 amino acids long. The DNA of the CDR3 is TGCGCCAGCAGCCAAACAGGCACAGATACGCAGTATTTT. It translates to CASSQTGTDTQYF.

This clonotype showed up many times. The rearrangement uses TRBV5-1 and TRBJ1-2, with 8 bases lining up with TRBD1. V gave up 5 bases and J gave up 0 bases; unmatched junction bases: 9. CDR1 is SGHRS, CDR2 YFSETQ, per germline. The CDR3 consists of 16 residues. The chain's CDR3 is CASRRDRPITNYGYTF. The CDR3 nucleotides are TGCGCCAGCAGGAGGGACAGGCCGATTACTAACTATGGCTACACCTTC.

The sample holds a few counts of this clonotype. The chain combines TRBV6-6 with TRBJ2-3, with unresolved D. This CDR3 is 15 amino acids long. Trimming removed 8 bases from V and 7 bases from J, with 22 bases in between. CDR1 MNHNY and CDR2 SVGAGI come from the germline V gene (reference sequence). The CDR3 is CASSYRGRTSYTQYF. CDR3 bases: TGTGCCAGCTCCTACCGTGGGCGTACGAGCTATACGCAGTATTTT.

In its sample, this clonotype was seen many times. This rearrangement joins TRBV6-7 to TRBJ1-5; 7 nucleotides match TRBD1. TRBV6-7 is treated as an ORF (open reading frame) with a function not yet certain. CDR3 length equals 18 residues. V lost 5 bases and J lost 0; bases outside the gene matches: 13. Written as DNA, the CDR3 is TGTGCCAGCAGTCGGACCCCCGGGACAGCTAATAGCAATCAGCCCCAGCATTTT. Protein sequence: CASSRTPGTANSNQPQHF.

The chain couples TRBV10-3 to TRBJ2-2; weak D call: TRBD1 (5 bases). The V and J ends lost 0 bases and 4 bases respectively, with 12 bases between them. The CDR3 has 16 residues. CDR1 is ENHRY and CDR2 is SYGVKD in the germline V gene. The CDR3 spells CAISESWQGGTGELFF. The CDR3 nucleotides read TGTGCCATCAGTGAGTCGTGGCAGGGCGGCACCGGGGAGCTGTTTTTT.